Presented here are 2 T cell receptor beta chains from one specimen sequenced in a study of spatial heterogeneity in lung cancer. Whole-study results and caveats: The number of expanded tumor alpha and beta chains correlated with mutation number.

MiXCR, applied by TCRdb to the 5' RACE reads, yields one record per CDR3 protein. This table holds roughly 9,800 distinct CDR3 sequences, less than 65% found once. Antigens of these TCRs are unknown. This sample's time point: sample taken at primary tumor resection. The sequenced sample was lung tumor tissue, obtained at surgery. The receptors were gathered from a female donor with early-stage non-small cell lung cancer.

Turning to this clonotype: This beta chain is a stray sequence in a library constructed for alpha chains; its clone size is not meaningful. This chain joins TRBV20-1 and TRBJ2-2, with D perhaps TRBD1 or TRBD2 (5 bases each). This CDR3 is 15 amino acids long. With 0 bases removed from V and 1 base from J, the gap between germline ends came to 9 bases. CDR1 DFQATT and CDR2 SNEGSKA come from the germline V gene (reference sequence). CDR3: CSARDGTRNTGELFF. The CDR3 nucleotides are TGCAGTGCTAGAGATGGGACCAGGAACACCGGGGAGCTGTTTTTT.

This clonotype was seen only a few times. This beta chain is off target for a library built for alpha chains, so its abundance means little. The gene calls are TRBV5-4 and TRBJ2-1; D unclear. This CDR3 has 16 residues. CDR1 and CDR2 from the germline V gene are SGHNT and YYREEE (reference sequence). V was shortened by 0 bases and J by 7 bases, with 17 bases between the two germline ends. This CDR3 is CASSLGTVPQRNEQFF. The CDR3 DNA sequence: TGTGCCAGCAGCTTGGGGACGGTGCCCCAACGGAATGAGCAGTTCTTC.